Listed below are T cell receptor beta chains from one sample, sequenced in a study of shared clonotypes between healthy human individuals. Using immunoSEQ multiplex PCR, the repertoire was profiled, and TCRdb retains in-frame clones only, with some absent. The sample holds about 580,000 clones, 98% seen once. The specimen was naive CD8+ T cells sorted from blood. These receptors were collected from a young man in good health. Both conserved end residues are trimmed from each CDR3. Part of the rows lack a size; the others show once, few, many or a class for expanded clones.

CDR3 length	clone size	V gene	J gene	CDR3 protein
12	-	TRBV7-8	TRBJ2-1	ASSSSRGADEQF
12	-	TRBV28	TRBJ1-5	ASILTGINQPQH
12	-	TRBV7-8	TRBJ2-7	AVGRAGGPYEQY
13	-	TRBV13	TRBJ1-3	ASSLGSSSGNTIY
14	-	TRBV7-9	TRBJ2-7	ASSPRGQGIYYEQY
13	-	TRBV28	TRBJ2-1	ASALPGGSYNEQF
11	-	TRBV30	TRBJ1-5	AWSGKGAQPQH
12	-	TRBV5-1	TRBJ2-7	ASSLAVDSYEQY
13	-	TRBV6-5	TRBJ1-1	ASSVQTGGGTEAF
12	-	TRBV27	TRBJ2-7	ASSLSIGSYEQY
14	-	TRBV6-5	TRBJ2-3	ASSYSIGGETDTQY
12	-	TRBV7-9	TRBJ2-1	ASSDRDRAHEQF
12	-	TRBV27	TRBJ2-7	ASSSRTRFYEQY
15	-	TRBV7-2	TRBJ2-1	ASSLGLAGDGDNEQF
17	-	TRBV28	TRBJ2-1	ASSSYTGTGTSPPIEQF
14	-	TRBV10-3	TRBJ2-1	AISIPGGGTYNEQF
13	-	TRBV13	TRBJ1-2	ASSSGQGGAYGYT
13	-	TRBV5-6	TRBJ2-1	ASSLNRGTYNEQF
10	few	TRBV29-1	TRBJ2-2	SVEAGTGELF
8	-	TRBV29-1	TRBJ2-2	SVDNGELF
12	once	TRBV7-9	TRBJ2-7	ASSLSGTPYEQY
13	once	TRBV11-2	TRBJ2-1	ASSLVASGYNEQF
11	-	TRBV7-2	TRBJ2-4	ASSLTNPSIQY
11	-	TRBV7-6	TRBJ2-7	ASSPRERGEQY
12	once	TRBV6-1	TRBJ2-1	ASRRLVGVDEQF
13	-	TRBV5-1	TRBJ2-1	ATRDSPDSYNEQF
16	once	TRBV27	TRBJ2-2	ASSFGVAGGSGVRELF
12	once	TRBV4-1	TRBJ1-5	ASSFTGGYGPQH
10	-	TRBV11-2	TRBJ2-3	ATSTITDTQY
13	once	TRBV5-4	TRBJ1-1	ASSFVTGGNTEAF
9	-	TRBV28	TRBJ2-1	ASSIAVGLF